These T cell receptor beta chains were read from a single sample in a study of breast tumors, draining lymph nodes, adjacent tissues. TCRdb recomputed calls from the multiplex PCR reads with MiXCR, one row per CDR3 protein. This table holds 85,000 to 130,000 distinct CDR3 sequences, 21% found once. The specimen sequenced was axillary lymph node tissue. All receptors come from a female donor with breast cancer. Some clones in this sample may be carry-over from other donors' samples. The CDR3 runs from the conserved cysteine through the conserved F or W. The D gene is left open where the match is weak. Clone size appears in some rows only: once, few, many, or a class for an expanded clone.

abundance: many; d_gene: TRBD1; v_gene: TRBV6-1; j_gene: TRBJ2-7; CDR3aa: CASSGSRYWDRVPYEQYF; CDR3nt: TGTGCCAGCAGTGGGTCTAGGTACTGGGACAGGGTGCCCTACGAGCAGTACTTC
abundance: many; d_gene: -; v_gene: TRBV30; j_gene: TRBJ1-6; CDR3aa: CAWTQGFGSPLHF; CDR3nt: TGTGCCTGGACGCAGGGTTTTGGTTCACCCCTCCACTTT
abundance: many; d_gene: -; v_gene: TRBV19; j_gene: TRBJ1-6; CDR3aa: CASSRSWGSPLHF; CDR3nt: TGTGCCAGTAGCCGGTCCTGGGGTTCACCCCTCCACTTT
abundance: -; d_gene: -; v_gene: TRBV7-8; j_gene: TRBJ2-2; CDR3aa: CASSLVHFTGELFF; CDR3nt: TGTGCCAGCAGCTTAGTACATTTTACCGGGGAGCTGTTTTTT
abundance: many; d_gene: TRBD2; v_gene: TRBV20-1; j_gene: TRBJ2-1; CDR3aa: CSARFGTSYNEQFF; CDR3nt: TGCAGTGCTAGATTCGGGACTAGTTACAATGAGCAGTTCTTC
abundance: many; d_gene: -; v_gene: TRBV2; j_gene: TRBJ2-1; CDR3aa: CASSLANEQFF; CDR3nt: TGTGCCAGCAGCCTAGCGAATGAGCAGTTCTTC
abundance: many; d_gene: TRBD2; v_gene: TRBV27; j_gene: TRBJ2-3; CDR3aa: CASSFGTSGRDTQYF; CDR3nt: TGTGCCAGCAGTTTCGGGACTAGCGGGAGGGATACGCAGTATTTT
abundance: many; d_gene: -; v_gene: TRBV6-1; j_gene: TRBJ2-7; CDR3aa: CASSWFGQAGGEQYF; CDR3nt: TGTGCCAGCAGTTGGTTCGGGCAGGCCGGTGGCGAGCAGTACTTC
abundance: -; d_gene: -; v_gene: TRBV3-1; j_gene: TRBJ2-5; CDR3aa: CASSRAASETQYF; CDR3nt: TGTGCCAGCAGCCGCGCCGCCTCTGAGACCCAGTACTTC
abundance: many; d_gene: -; v_gene: TRBV6-2/TRBV6-3; j_gene: TRBJ2-1; CDR3aa: CASSYLRRDNEQFF; CDR3nt: TGTGCCAGCAGTTACCTGCGGAGGGACAATGAGCAGTTCTTC
abundance: many; d_gene: TRBD1; v_gene: TRBV9; j_gene: TRBJ2-5; CDR3aa: CASSVDRGAEETQYF; CDR3nt: TGTGCCAGCAGCGTAGACAGGGGCGCCGAGGAGACCCAGTACTTC
abundance: -; d_gene: -; v_gene: TRBV6-2/TRBV6-3; j_gene: TRBJ2-3; CDR3aa: CASLPDYGGTDTQYF; CDR3nt: TGTGCCAGCCTGCCGGACTATGGGGGCACAGATACGCAGTATTTT
abundance: many; d_gene: TRBD1; v_gene: TRBV5-6; j_gene: TRBJ2-5; CDR3aa: CASTYRTGKRETQYF; CDR3nt: TGTGCCAGCACCTACCGGACAGGGAAGAGGGAGACCCAGTACTTC
abundance: many; d_gene: -; v_gene: TRBV10-2; j_gene: TRBJ2-5; CDR3aa: CASSSRQGQETQYF; CDR3nt: TGCGCCAGCAGCAGCCGTCAGGGCCAAGAGACCCAGTACTTC
abundance: many; d_gene: -; v_gene: TRBV5-6; j_gene: TRBJ1-6; CDR3aa: CASSLGSSSYNSPLHF; CDR3nt: TGTGCCAGCAGCTTGGGCAGTAGCTCCTATAATTCACCCCTCCACTTT
abundance: many; d_gene: TRBD1; v_gene: TRBV9; j_gene: TRBJ2-3; CDR3aa: CASRGTGDRNTQYF; CDR3nt: TGTGCCAGCAGGGGGACAGGGGATCGGAATACGCAGTATTTT
abundance: -; d_gene: TRBD1; v_gene: TRBV13; j_gene: TRBJ1-5; CDR3aa: CASSQTGGSGNQPQHF; CDR3nt: TGTGCCAGCAGCCAGACAGGGGGTTCAGGCAATCAGCCCCAGCATTTT
abundance: many; d_gene: -; v_gene: TRBV30; j_gene: TRBJ1-3; CDR3aa: CAWSVSGNTIYF; CDR3nt: TGTGCCTGGAGTGTGTCTGGAAACACCATATATTTT
abundance: many; d_gene: TRBD2; v_gene: TRBV19; j_gene: TRBJ2-1; CDR3aa: CASAGTSGYNEQFF; CDR3nt: TGTGCCAGTGCCGGGACTAGCGGATACAATGAGCAGTTCTTC
abundance: many; d_gene: TRBD2; v_gene: TRBV10-3; j_gene: TRBJ2-1; CDR3aa: CAVGTSGGANNEQFF; CDR3nt: TGTGCCGTCGGGACTAGCGGGGGGGCGAACAATGAGCAGTTCTTC
abundance: -; d_gene: -; v_gene: TRBV6-1; j_gene: TRBJ1-5; CDR3aa: CASSEAVVSRRNQPQHF; CDR3nt: TGTGCCAGCAGTGAAGCCGTGGTCAGCCGGAGGAATCAGCCCCAGCATTTT
abundance: few; d_gene: TRBD2; v_gene: TRBV19; j_gene: TRBJ2-2; CDR3aa: CASSINLAGGTGELFF; CDR3nt: TGTGCCAGTAGTATTAACCTAGCGGGGGGAACCGGGGAGCTGTTTTTT
abundance: -; d_gene: TRBD2; v_gene: TRBV6-2/TRBV6-3; j_gene: TRBJ2-5; CDR3aa: CASSTPRTSGQEIQYF; CDR3nt: TGTGCCAGCAGCACCCCCCGGACTAGCGGCCAAGAGATCCAGTACTTC
abundance: -; d_gene: -; v_gene: TRBV12-3/TRBV12-4; j_gene: TRBJ1-1; CDR3aa: CASSIGEAWGTEAFF; CDR3nt: TGTGCCAGCAGTATAGGGGAAGCATGGGGCACTGAAGCTTTCTTT
abundance: many; d_gene: TRBD1; v_gene: TRBV24-1; j_gene: TRBJ2-4; CDR3aa: CATSVEGSARQGTKNIQYF; CDR3nt: TGTGCCACCAGTGTGGAGGGTAGCGCCAGACAGGGGACCAAAAACATTCAGTACTTC
abundance: -; d_gene: TRBD1; v_gene: TRBV15; j_gene: TRBJ1-2; CDR3aa: CATSSMTGYAVGTMSHTF; CDR3nt: TGTGCCACCAGCAGTATGACAGGGTATGCAGTCGGGACTATGAGCCACACCTTC
abundance: few; d_gene: -; v_gene: TRBV2; j_gene: TRBJ2-6; CDR3aa: CASSRTGANVLTF; CDR3nt: TGTGCCAGCAGTAGAACTGGGGCCAACGTCCTGACTTTC
abundance: many; d_gene: -; v_gene: TRBV5-6; j_gene: TRBJ2-5; CDR3aa: CASSLTGRETQYF; CDR3nt: TGTGCCAGCAGCTTGACAGGGCGCGAGACCCAGTACTTC
abundance: many; d_gene: -; v_gene: TRBV19; j_gene: TRBJ1-2; CDR3aa: CASTQTATNYGYTF; CDR3nt: TGTGCCAGTACACAAACAGCTACTAACTATGGCTACACCTTC
abundance: many; d_gene: TRBD1; v_gene: TRBV19; j_gene: TRBJ2-2; CDR3aa: CATMTGIGTGELFF; CDR3nt: TGTGCCACCATGACAGGGATAGGGACCGGGGAGCTGTTTTTT
abundance: many; d_gene: -; v_gene: TRBV19; j_gene: TRBJ2-7; CDR3aa: CASSLPARSYEQYF; CDR3nt: TGTGCCAGTAGTCTCCCCGCCCGCTCCTACGAGCAGTACTTC
abundance: many; d_gene: -; v_gene: TRBV24-1; j_gene: TRBJ1-5; CDR3aa: CATSDFSRGPQHF; CDR3nt: TGTGCCACCAGTGATTTTTCAAGAGGACCCCAGCATTTT
abundance: many; d_gene: TRBD1; v_gene: TRBV30; j_gene: TRBJ2-7; CDR3aa: CAWSRTGLTYEQYF; CDR3nt: TGTGCCTGGAGCCGGACAGGACTTACCTACGAGCAGTACTTC
abundance: many; d_gene: TRBD2; v_gene: TRBV7-9; j_gene: TRBJ2-7; CDR3aa: CASSLKAGVGFGAGEQYF; CDR3nt: TGTGCCAGCAGCTTAAAAGCGGGAGTCGGTTTTGGAGCAGGCGAGCAGTACTTC
abundance: many; d_gene: TRBD2; v_gene: TRBV5-1; j_gene: TRBJ2-3; CDR3aa: CASSLNPSGGSDTQYF; CDR3nt: TGCGCCAGCAGCTTGAACCCTAGCGGGGGGTCAGATACGCAGTATTTT
abundance: many; d_gene: TRBD2; v_gene: TRBV5-1; j_gene: TRBJ2-7; CDR3aa: CASSLAGTSGEQYF; CDR3nt: TGCGCCAGCAGCTTGGCCGGGACTAGTGGAGAGCAGTACTTC
abundance: -; d_gene: -; v_gene: TRBV19; j_gene: TRBJ1-2; CDR3aa: CASRQPANYGYTF; CDR3nt: TGTGCCAGTAGGCAGCCAGCTAACTATGGCTACACCTTC
abundance: many; d_gene: TRBD2; v_gene: TRBV3-1; j_gene: TRBJ2-7; CDR3aa: CASSWTSGWEQYF; CDR3nt: TGTGCCAGCAGCTGGACTAGCGGGTGGGAGCAGTACTTC
abundance: -; d_gene: -; v_gene: TRBV6-2/TRBV6-3; j_gene: TRBJ1-5; CDR3aa: CASGPSVSNQPQHF; CDR3nt: TGTGCCAGCGGTCCAAGTGTGAGCAATCAGCCCCAGCATTTT
abundance: many; d_gene: TRBD2; v_gene: TRBV12-3/TRBV12-4; j_gene: TRBJ2-1; CDR3aa: CASSARTSGRNEQFF; CDR3nt: TGTGCCAGCAGTGCGCGGACTAGCGGGAGGAATGAGCAGTTCTTC
abundance: -; d_gene: TRBD2; v_gene: TRBV10-3; j_gene: TRBJ2-2; CDR3aa: CAISQTSADTGELFF; CDR3nt: TGTGCCATCAGCCAAACTAGCGCTGACACCGGGGAGCTGTTTTTT
abundance: once; d_gene: TRBD2; v_gene: TRBV5-1; j_gene: TRBJ2-3; CDR3aa: CASSDAGLHLTDTQYF; CDR3nt: TGCGCCAGCAGCGACGCGGGACTACATCTAACAGATACGCAGTATTTT
abundance: many; d_gene: TRBD1; v_gene: TRBV20-1; j_gene: TRBJ2-3; CDR3aa: CSARGTGIGYF; CDR3nt: TGCAGTGCTAGAGGGACAGGCATTGGGTATTTT
abundance: many; d_gene: TRBD2; v_gene: TRBV15; j_gene: TRBJ2-5; CDR3aa: CATSRDKGLGETQYF; CDR3nt: TGTGCCACCAGCAGAGATAAGGGACTAGGCGAGACCCAGTACTTC
abundance: few; d_gene: TRBD2; v_gene: TRBV6-1; j_gene: TRBJ2-5; CDR3aa: CASSSWREVETQYF; CDR3nt: TGTGCCAGCAGTTCTTGGCGGGAGGTTGAGACCCAGTACTTC